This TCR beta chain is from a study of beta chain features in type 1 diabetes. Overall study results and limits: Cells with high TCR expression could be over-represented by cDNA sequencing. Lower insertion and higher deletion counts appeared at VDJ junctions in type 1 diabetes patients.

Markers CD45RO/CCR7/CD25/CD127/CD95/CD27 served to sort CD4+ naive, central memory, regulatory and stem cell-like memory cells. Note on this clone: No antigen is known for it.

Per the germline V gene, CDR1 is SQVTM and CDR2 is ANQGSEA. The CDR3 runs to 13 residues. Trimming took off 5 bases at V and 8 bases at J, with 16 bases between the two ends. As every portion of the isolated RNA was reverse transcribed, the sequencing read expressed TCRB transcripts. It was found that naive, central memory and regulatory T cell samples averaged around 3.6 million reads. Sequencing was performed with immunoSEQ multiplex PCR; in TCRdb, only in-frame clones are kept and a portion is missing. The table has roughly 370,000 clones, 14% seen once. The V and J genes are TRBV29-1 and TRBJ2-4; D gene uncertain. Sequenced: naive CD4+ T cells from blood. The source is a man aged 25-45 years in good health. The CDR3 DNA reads TGCAGCGTTCAGGCGGTGGGTTACGACATTCAGTACTTC. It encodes CSVQAVGYDIQYF. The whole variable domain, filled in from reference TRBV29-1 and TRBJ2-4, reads SAVISQKPSRDICQRGTSLTIQCQVDSQVTMMFWYRQQPGQSLTLIATANQGSEATYESGFVIDKFPISRPNLTFSTLTVSNMSPEDSSIYLCSVQAVGYDIQYFGAGTRLSVL.